This entry lists 22 T cell receptor beta chains sequenced from one sample in a study of cytotoxic CD8 clonotypes in ibrutinib-treated CLL. Generated by immunoSEQ multiplex PCR, the TCRdb table keeps only in-frame clones and is missing some. The sample shows around 140,000 clones, approximately 80% of them seen only once. The starting material was PBMCs, obtained after 36 months of ibrutinib treatment. The receptors stem from a human donor with chronic lymphocytic leukemia.

This chain joins TRBV29-1 and TRBJ2-7; 7 nucleotides line up with TRBD1. The length of the CDR3 is 12 residues. Trimming cost V 5 bases and J 3 bases; bases outside gene matches: 4. CDR1 is SQVTM and CDR2 is ANQGSEA in the germline V gene. The CDR3 DNA follows: TGCAGCGTTCGGGACAGCTACTACGAGCAGTACTTC. Residues: CSVRDSYYEQYF.

The table lists this clone with a count of one. V usage is TRBV6-5 and J usage is TRBJ1-2, with D perhaps TRBD1 (6 bases). V gave up 4 bases and J gave up 1 base, with 10 bases separating them. Germline loops: CDR1 MNHEY, CDR2 SVGAGI. The CDR3 totals 14 residues. The CDR3 region is CASSSGQFNYGYTF. As DNA, the CDR3 is TGTGCCAGCAGTTCGGGACAATTTAACTATGGCTACACCTTC.

J is TRBJ2-7 and V is TRBV5-1; maybe TRBD2 (6 bases). In germline, CDR1 is SGHRS, CDR2 YFSETQ. CDR3 length: 14 residues. Between the trimmed V and J ends, which lost 7 bases and 7 bases, there was a span of 21 bases. DNA of the CDR3: TGCGCCAGCGGCCATCAATGGGCCAGCGGGGAGCAGTACTTC. It yields the protein CASGHQWASGEQYF.

This clone has only a few counts. This chain links TRBV18 with TRBJ1-1; D not resolved. Looked up from germline, CDR1 is KGHSH and CDR2 is LQKENI. The CDR3 is made up of 13 amino acids. The ends were cut back, 1 base at V and 6 bases at J, with 9 bases in the middle. The CDR3 bases are TGTGCCAGCTCACCACGGGGTAACCCTGAAGCTTTCTTT. Translated: CASSPRGNPEAFF.

In its sample, this clone was seen a few times. The chain couples TRBV5-4 to TRBJ1-2, with a weak D call TRBD1 (5 bases). V was shortened by 0 bases and J by 2 bases, with 8 bases between the two germline ends. The CDR3 sequence is 14 residues long. Germline V gene data show CDR1 as SGHNT and CDR2 as YYREEE (reference sequence). CDR3 sequence (DNA): TGTGCCAGCAGCTTGGGGGGCCGGAACTATGGCTACACCTTC. Its translation: CASSLGGRNYGYTF.

This chain joins TRBV6-5 and TRBJ1-2; TRBD1 matches at 8 bases. J was trimmed by 8 bases and V by 4 bases; bases with no gene match: 9. Germline-derived CDR1 and CDR2 are MNHEY and SVGAGI. The length of the CDR3 is 14 residues. The DNA for the CDR3 is TGTGCCAGCAGTTTCCCAGGGGGCGCGAGCGGCTACACCTTC. As protein: CASSFPGGASGYTF.

The V gene is TRBV6-4, the J gene TRBJ2-1, with 9 bases fitting TRBD1. With 4 bases clipped from V and 2 bases from J, the junction kept 3 bases outside the gene matches. Germline V CDR1 and CDR2: MRHNA, SNTAGT. This CDR3 is 15 amino acids long. CDR3 in amino acids: CASSGTGDPYNEQFF. In DNA form, the CDR3 reads TGTGCCAGCAGTGGGACAGGGGACCCCTACAATGAGCAGTTCTTC.

The rearrangement joins TRBV5-1 to TRBJ2-3; TRBD2 matches 11 bases. J gave up 4 bases and V 4 bases, and 8 bases lay outside the gene matches. The germline V gene has CDR1 SGHRS and CDR2 YFSETQ. The CDR3 covers 16 residues. The CDR3 DNA reads as TGCGCCAGCAGCATTAGCGGGAGGGCCAAGGCAGATACGCAGTATTTT. Protein sequence: CASSISGRAKADTQYF.

This rearrangement joins TRBV7-9 to TRBJ2-5, with 7 bases lining up with TRBD1. This CDR3 spans 14 amino acids. From germline, CDR1 is SEHNR and CDR2 FQNEAQ (reference sequence). J lost 7 bases, V lost 5 bases, and 10 bases had no gene match. This CDR3 reads CASSHRQGLWTQYF. The CDR3 DNA reads TGTGCCAGCAGCCACCGACAGGGCCTGTGGACCCAGTACTTC.

The chain has TRBV6-5 and TRBJ1-1; TRBD1 aligns across 7 bases. The CDR3 spans 12 residues. The ends lost 5 bases at V and 7 bases at J; junction bases unmatched: 4. Germline lookup yields CDR1 MNHEY and CDR2 SVGAGI. The CDR3 coding sequence is TGTGCCAGCAGTGCGGGGACAGTTGAAGCTTTCTTT. It codes for CASSAGTVEAFF.

V gene TRBV30 combines with J gene TRBJ1-3, with D perhaps TRBD1 (6 bases). The CDR3 runs 14 residues. Germline lookup yields CDR1 GTSNPN and CDR2 SVGIG (reference sequence). The V gene lost 7 bases and the J gene lost 0 bases, with 13 bases spanning the gap. This CDR3 is CAFTQGSSGNTIYF. CDR3 DNA sequence: TGTGCCTTTACCCAGGGGAGCTCTGGAAACACCATATATTTT.

The chain is built from TRBV6-6 and TRBJ1-5; no clear D gene. Trimming left V 6 bases short and J 2 bases short, with 14 bases between. The CDR3 has 15 amino acids. Germline V gene lookup returns CDR1 MNHNY and CDR2 SVGAGI (reference sequence). The CDR3 nucleotides read TGTGCCAGCAGCCTGGAACGGTGGGGCAATCAGCCCCAGCATTTT. Translating it yields CASSLERWGNQPQHF.

The V and J genes are TRBV28 and TRBJ2-7, with 8 bases identical to TRBD2. Germline V gene sequence: CDR1 MDHEN, CDR2 SYDVKM. The length of the CDR3 is 14 residues. The ends lost 8 bases at V and 7 bases at J; junction bases unmatched: 13. The DNA for the CDR3 is TGTGCCAGCCTCCATGGTCGGGAGGGTGGGGAGCAGTACTTC. Its protein is CASLHGREGGEQYF.

V and J are TRBV7-3 and TRBJ2-3; 15 nucleotides line up with TRBD2. CDR3 length equals 19 residues. CDR1 and CDR2 from the germline V gene are SGHTA and FQGTGA. V was pared by 2 bases and J by 5 bases, with 11 bases of the junction left unmatched. The CDR3 region is CASSLSIGLAGGVEDTQYF. In DNA form, the CDR3 reads TGTGCCAGCAGCTTATCGATCGGACTAGCGGGAGGGGTAGAAGATACGCAGTATTTT.

In nucleotides, the CDR3 is TGTGCCAGCAGTTATCAGGGGGCAGGTGAGCAGTACTTC. This gives the protein CASSYQGAGEQYF. The chain combines TRBV6-6 with TRBJ2-7; 8 nucleotides agree with TRBD1. The J segment lost 7 bases and the V segment lost 3 bases, leaving 5 bases of the junction unmatched. CDR3 length: 13 amino acids. Germline V gene data show CDR1 as MNHNY and CDR2 as SVGAGI (reference sequence).

V gene TRBV10-3 combines with J gene TRBJ2-7; possibly TRBD1 for D (6 bases). Germline V gives CDR1 ENHRY, CDR2 SYGVKD. Deletions cut 6 bases from V and 4 bases from J, with 13 bases between. The CDR3 spans 13 residues. This CDR3 reads CAISQAGEYEQYF. For the CDR3, the DNA is TGTGCCATCAGCCAGGCAGGGGAGTACGAGCAGTACTTC.

The J gene is TRBJ1-3, the V gene TRBV11-3; a possible D gene is TRBD1 (5 bases). Trimming cost V 0 bases and J 0 bases, with 18 bases left between them. Germline CDR1 is SGHNT and CDR2 is YENEEA. The CDR3 is made up of 19 amino acids. In nucleotides, the CDR3 is TGTGCCAGCAGCTTAGATGTGGGGAACAGGAAACCCTCTGGAAACACCATATATTTT. Encoded protein: CASSLDVGNRKPSGNTIYF.

This chain uses TRBV5-1 with TRBJ2-5; TRBD2 matches 7 bases. The V and J ends lost 7 bases and 2 bases, in that order; junction bases with no gene match: 11. The CDR3 consists of 15 residues. Per the germline V gene, CDR1 is SGHRS and CDR2 is YFSETQ. The CDR3 sequence is CASGRRASGQETQYF. Written as DNA, the CDR3 is TGCGCCAGCGGTAGACGGGCTAGCGGACAAGAGACCCAGTACTTC.

V gene TRBV6-5 combines with J gene TRBJ2-1; D is ambiguous. The CDR3 spans 11 residues. The ends were cut back, 1 base at V and 9 bases at J, with 4 bases in the middle. Per the germline V gene, CDR1 is MNHEY and CDR2 is SVGAGI. The CDR3 protein is CASSYLGEQFF. The DNA of the CDR3 is TGTGCCAGCAGTTACTTGGGTGAGCAGTTCTTC.

In this sample, this clone turned up once. The V and J genes are TRBV7-9 and TRBJ2-7; either TRBD1 or TRBD2 may supply D (5 bases each). The length of the CDR3 is 14 residues. The V and J ends lost 0 bases and 5 bases respectively, with 11 bases between them. CDR1 is SEHNR and CDR2 is FQNEAQ in the germline V gene (reference sequence). CDR3 region: CASSLAGAGDEQYF. The CDR3 nucleotides read TGTGCCAGCAGCTTAGCAGGGGCCGGGGACGAGCAGTACTTC.

The chain employs TRBV18 and TRBJ2-7; D may be TRBD1 (5 bases). The CDR3 length is 14 residues. V dropped 0 bases and J dropped 2 bases, with 8 bases sitting between them. CDR1 KGHSH and CDR2 LQKENI come from the germline V gene. In nucleotides, the CDR3 is TGTGCCAGCTCACCACCGCCAGGGCCCTACGAGCAGTACTTC. Amino acid sequence: CASSPPPGPYEQYF.

This clone was found a few times. This chain joins TRBV5-1 and TRBJ2-3; D may be TRBD2 (6 bases). V lost 4 bases and J lost 0, with 15 bases in between. This CDR3 is 16 amino acids long. Germline V lookup: CDR1 SGHRS, CDR2 YFSETQ. This CDR3 is CASSRAGGQSTDTQYF. The CDR3 coding sequence is TGCGCCAGCAGCCGTGCCGGAGGGCAGAGCACAGATACGCAGTATTTT.